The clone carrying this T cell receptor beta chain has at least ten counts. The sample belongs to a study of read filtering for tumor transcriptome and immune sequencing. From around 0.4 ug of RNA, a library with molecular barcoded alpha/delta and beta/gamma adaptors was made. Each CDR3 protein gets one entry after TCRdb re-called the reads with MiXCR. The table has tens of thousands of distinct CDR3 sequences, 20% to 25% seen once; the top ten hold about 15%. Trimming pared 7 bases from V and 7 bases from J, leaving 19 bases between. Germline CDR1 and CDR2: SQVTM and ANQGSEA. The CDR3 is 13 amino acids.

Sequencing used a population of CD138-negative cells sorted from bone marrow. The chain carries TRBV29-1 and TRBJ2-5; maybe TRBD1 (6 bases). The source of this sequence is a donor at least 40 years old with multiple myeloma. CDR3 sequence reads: CSAGQTDLGTQYF. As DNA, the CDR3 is TGCAGCGCCGGACAGACCGACCTTGGGACCCAGTACTTC.